The 16 T cell receptor beta chains below were found in one sample sequenced in a study of T cells in Graves' hyperthyroidism and ophthalmopathy. TCR beta CDR3 region amplification was performed from RNA transcripts. An initial round of RT-PCR targeting the TCR CDR3 relied on the HTBI primer set. One entry per CDR3 protein, called by TCRdb with MiXCR from the multiplex PCR reads. The sample lists hundreds of thousands of distinct CDR3 sequences, around a quarter occurring once. Sample: blood. These receptors all stem from a woman aged 30 to 39 with Graves' ophthalmopathy.

This clonotype has at least ten counts. The V gene is TRBV5-1, the J gene TRBJ1-2; no reliable D call. Germline-derived CDR1 and CDR2 are SGHRS and YFSETQ. V shed 0 bases and J shed 8 bases, with 11 bases lying between them. CDR3 size: 13 residues. The CDR3 loop is CASSLDVRLGYTF. Written as DNA, the CDR3 is TGCGCCAGCAGCTTGGACGTACGATTGGGCTACACCTTC.

Concerning this clonotype: A much more abundant neighbour one base away suggests this may be a read error. V gene TRBV6-1 combines with J gene TRBJ2-5; 7 bases fit TRBD1. The CDR3 consists of 15 residues. The V gene's germline CDR1 is MNHNS and CDR2 SASEGT. This CDR3 is CASSEIDRDPGTKYF. The DNA of the CDR3 is TGTGCCAGCAGTGAAATAGACAGGGACCCAGGGACCAAGTACTTC.

The chain is built from TRBV7-9 and TRBJ2-7, with 11 positions matching TRBD1. The CDR3 has 15 residues. After removal of 1 base from V and 7 bases from J, the junction contained 6 bases not matched to a gene. The V gene's germline CDR1 is SEHNR and CDR2 FQNEAQ (reference sequence). The CDR3 bases are TGTGCCAGCAGCTTAGGATGGACAGGGGGCGGGGAGCAGTACTTC. It codes for CASSLGWTGGGEQYF. The whole variable domain, remainder taken from reference TRBV7-9 and TRBJ2-7, is DTGVSQNPRHKITKRGQNVTFRCDPISEHNRLYWYRQTLGQGPEFLTYFQNEAQLEKSRLLSDRFSAERPKGSFSTLEIQRTEQGDSAMYLCASSLGWTGGGEQYFGPGTRLTVT.

V is TRBV5-1 and J is TRBJ2-7; D perhaps matches TRBD2 (5 bases). This CDR3 comprises 15 residues. With 0 bases removed from V and 7 bases from J, the gap between germline ends came to 17 bases. The germline gives CDR1 SGHRS, CDR2 YFSETQ. DNA of the CDR3: TGCGCCAGCAGCTTGGGAGCTAGCCTCCGGGGAGAGCAGTACTTC. Amino acids: CASSLGASLRGEQYF.

This clonotype was recorded at least ten times. The chain has TRBV12-3 or TRBV12-4 and TRBJ2-7, with 9 positions matching TRBD2. V shed 3 bases and J 3 bases; nucleotides not matched to a gene: 3. The CDR3 extends over 14 amino acids. DNA for the CDR3: TGTGCCAGCAGTTTGCGGGGGGGCCGCTACGAGCAGTACTTC. Translation gives CASSLRGGRYEQYF.

The sample holds many counts of this clonotype. The chain combines TRBV7-2 with TRBJ1-5; D unresolved. CDR3 length equals 14 residues. Germline CDR1 SGHTA, CDR2 FQGNSA. V lost 5 bases to trimming and J lost 8 bases, with 16 bases between them. For the CDR3, the DNA is TGTGCCAGCAGCCGTATCGGCATGGGCGAGCCCCAGCATTTT. Translated, it gives CASSRIGMGEPQHF.

This clonotype was counted at least ten times. V usage is TRBV28 and J usage is TRBJ2-7; 8 positions agree with TRBD1. V lost 7 bases and J lost 5; bases outside the gene matches: 7. The CDR3 extends over 13 amino acids. CDR1 is MDHEN, CDR2 SYDVKM, per germline. CDR3 loop: CASNGQGVNEQYF. In DNA form, the CDR3 reads TGTGCCAGCAACGGACAGGGAGTCAACGAGCAGTACTTC.

A few counts support this clonotype. The chain recombines TRBV15 with TRBJ2-7; TRBD2 might be the D (6 bases). The CDR3 is 16 amino acids. CDR1 is LNHNV, CDR2 YYDKDF, per germline (reference sequence). Trimming left V 0 bases short and J 0 bases short, with 12 bases between. The CDR3 loop reads CATSRDQGLLSYEQYF. The CDR3 DNA reads as TGTGCCACCAGCAGAGATCAGGGACTCCTCTCCTACGAGCAGTACTTC.

The gene calls are TRBV13 and TRBJ2-5; 8 nucleotides match TRBD1. Germline V gene lookup returns CDR1 PRHDT and CDR2 FYEKMQ (reference sequence). This CDR3 region has 18 residues. The J segment lost 2 bases and the V segment lost 5 bases, leaving 16 bases of the junction unmatched. The DNA of the CDR3 is TGTGCCAGCAGCCCCAGGACCGGCCGGACAGGGCTACAAGAGACCCAGTACTTC. Protein: CASSPRTGRTGLQETQYF.

This clonotype was counted only a few times. The chain employs TRBV6-2 or TRBV6-3 and TRBJ2-5; 9 nucleotides agree with TRBD2. Germline V CDR1 and CDR2: MNHEY, SVGEGT. The CDR3 sequence is 19 residues long. V lost 0 bases and J lost 5; bases outside the gene matches: 16. This chain's CDR3 is CASSYSSTSGRGASETQYF. The CDR3 DNA is TGTGCCAGCAGTTACTCTTCGACTAGCGGTCGAGGGGCCAGTGAGACCCAGTACTTC.

This clonotype was seen a few times. The chain employs TRBV6-7 and TRBJ2-7; D gene ambiguous. TRBV6-7 is classed as an ORF, of uncertain function. V gave up 1 base and J gave up 3 bases, with 7 bases separating them. CDR3 length: 13 amino acids. The CDR3 sequence: CASSYFRFYEQYF. The CDR3 bases are TGTGCCAGCAGTTACTTCAGGTTCTACGAGCAGTACTTC.

This clonotype appeared many times. The genes are TRBV30 and TRBJ2-5; D is unresolved. CDR1 GTSNPN and CDR2 SVGIG come from the germline V gene (reference sequence). Trimming stripped 7 bases from V and 5 bases from J, with 14 bases between. The CDR3 is made up of 12 amino acids. In DNA form, the CDR3 reads TGTGCCTCGCGGCTCTATGGGGAGACCCAGTACTTC. Its protein is CASRLYGETQYF.

This clonotype showed up many times. The chain employs TRBV28 and TRBJ2-6; D remains unclear. Germline CDR1 and CDR2: MDHEN and SYDVKM. Trimming removed 7 bases from V and 4 bases from J, with 14 bases in between. The CDR3 totals 15 residues. The CDR3, as DNA: TGTGCCAGCAACGTAGGGTACTCCGGGGCCAACGTCCTGACTTTC. Translation: CASNVGYSGANVLTF.

Ten or more counts support this clonotype. This chain links TRBV29-1 with TRBJ2-7, with 8 bases aligning to TRBD1. The CDR3 runs to 11 residues. The germline V gene encodes CDR1 SQVTM and CDR2 ANQGSEA. Trimming removed 6 bases from V and 6 bases from J; junction bases left unmatched: 4. As DNA, the CDR3 is TGCAGCGTGGTTACAGGGGGCGAGCAGTACTTC. Residues: CSVVTGGEQYF.

This clonotype came up once. V gene TRBV6-1 combines with J gene TRBJ1-5; D is undetermined. Germline values: CDR1 MNHNS, CDR2 SASEGT. Trimming took 8 bases from V and 2 from J, leaving 10 bases between them. CDR3 size: 13 residues. The CDR3 spells CASWEAGNQPQHF. Written as DNA, the CDR3 is TGTGCCAGCTGGGAAGCGGGCAATCAGCCCCAGCATTTT.

The rearrangement links TRBV19 to TRBJ2-2; 10 nucleotides line up with TRBD2. Germline assignment: CDR1 LNHDA and CDR2 SQIVND (reference sequence). Unmatched junction bases numbered 13, after V lost 8 bases and J lost 1 base. The CDR3 is made up of 18 amino acids. The DNA of the CDR3 is TGTGCCAGTCAAAATATCCTAGCGGGGGCTTTGAACACCGGGGAGCTGTTTTTT. As protein: CASQNILAGALNTGELFF.